This T cell receptor beta chain appears in the sequencing data of a study of tumor-infiltrating lymphocytes in localized non-small cell lung cancer. Study in general: The cohort mixed smokers and never-smokers, several histologies, and some post-neoadjuvant-chemotherapy samples. Study-wide findings and caveats: Compared with uninvolved lung, tumors showed higher T cell infiltration by TCRbeta sequencing. No T-cell fraction difference was seen between IM1 and IM2 tumors.

Profiled with immunoSEQ multiplex PCR; TCRdb holds only in-frame clones, not every one. The table shows around 6,600 clones, with roughly 71% occurring only once. Points on this clone: What it binds is not known.

CDR1 is SEHNR, CDR2 FQNEAQ, per germline (reference sequence). The CDR3 is 14 residues long. The germline V and J ends were trimmed by 6 bases and 1 base, with 12 bases remaining between them. This chain joins TRBV7-9 and TRBJ1-1, with D perhaps matching TRBD1 (5 bases). The sequenced sample was lung tumor tissue. The TCR sequence derives from a human donor with non-small cell lung cancer. The CDR3: CASRHTGRNTEAFF. CDR3 DNA: TGTGCCAGCAGGCATACAGGACGGAACACTGAAGCTTTCTTT. The full variable domain, rest sourced from reference TRBV7-9 and TRBJ1-1, is DTGVSQNPRHKITKRGQNVTFRCDPISEHNRLYWYRQTLGQGPEFLTYFQNEAQLEKSRLLSDRFSAERPKGSFSTLEIQRTEQGDSAMYLCASRHTGRNTEAFFGQGTRLTVV.